Listed below are T cell receptor beta chains from one sample, sequenced in a study of beta chain features in type 1 diabetes. TCRdb keeps only in-frame clones here, not all; method: immunoSEQ multiplex PCR. The sample gives hundreds of thousands of clones, around 15% of which show up once; more than 6.5% is in the top ten. The material sequenced was central memory CD4+ T cells from blood. The receptors were sampled from a man aged 25-40 years in good health. The CDR3 runs from the conserved cysteine through the conserved F or W. D genes are given only for firm matches. Clone size, where shown, is once, few, many, or a class for clones that have expanded.

d_call: -; clone_size: few; j_call: TRBJ2-2; v_call: TRBV11-2; cdr3_nt: TGTGCCAGCAGCTCACAGGGCGCGAACACCGGGGAGCTGTTTTTT; cdr3_aa: CASSSQGANTGELFF
d_call: TRBD2; clone_size: -; j_call: TRBJ2-5; v_call: TRBV4-3; cdr3_nt: TGCGCCAGCAGCCAGAATAGCGGGGGGTCCGGGGAGACCCAGTACTTC; cdr3_aa: CASSQNSGGSGETQYF
d_call: TRBD1; clone_size: -; j_call: TRBJ1-5; v_call: TRBV18; cdr3_nt: TGTGCCAGCTCACCATCTCTAACAGGGGAGCCCCAGCATTTT; cdr3_aa: CASSPSLTGEPQHF
d_call: -; clone_size: -; j_call: TRBJ2-7; v_call: TRBV5-4; cdr3_nt: TGTGCCAGCAGCTTGCCCCCTAGTAAGGAGCAGTACTTC; cdr3_aa: CASSLPPSKEQYF
d_call: -; clone_size: few; j_call: TRBJ1-1; v_call: TRBV11-3; cdr3_nt: TGTGCCAGCAGCCAAGTTCTGAACACTGAAGCTTTCTTT; cdr3_aa: CASSQVLNTEAFF
d_call: -; clone_size: -; j_call: TRBJ1-1; v_call: TRBV19; cdr3_nt: TGTGCCAGTAGTCAAGACAGGAGGAACACTGAAGCTTTCTTT; cdr3_aa: CASSQDRRNTEAFF
d_call: -; clone_size: -; j_call: TRBJ2-5; v_call: TRBV4-3; cdr3_nt: TGCGCCAGCAGCCAAGATGAGAAGACCCAGTACTTC; cdr3_aa: CASSQDEKTQYF
d_call: -; clone_size: -; j_call: TRBJ2-1; v_call: TRBV21-1; cdr3_nt: TGTGCCAGCAGCGCCTACTATGCCGCCTACAATGAGCAGTTCTTC; cdr3_aa: CASSAYYAAYNEQFF
d_call: -; clone_size: few; j_call: TRBJ1-2; v_call: TRBV28; cdr3_nt: TGTGCCAGCAGTTTATGGACCCAGGGTAACTATGGCTACACCTTC; cdr3_aa: CASSLWTQGNYGYTF
d_call: -; clone_size: few; j_call: TRBJ2-5; v_call: TRBV15; cdr3_nt: TGTGCCACCAGCAGAGAAGGGGGGGGTTTAGAGACCCAGTACTTC; cdr3_aa: CATSREGGGLETQYF
d_call: TRBD1; clone_size: few; j_call: TRBJ2-5; v_call: TRBV5-1; cdr3_nt: TGCGCCAGCAGCTTACCAGGGGGCGCGACCCAGTACTTC; cdr3_aa: CASSLPGGATQYF
d_call: -; clone_size: many; j_call: TRBJ1-1; v_call: TRBV14; cdr3_nt: TGTGCCAGCAGCCAAGATCTTGTCTCTGAAGCTTTCTTT; cdr3_aa: CASSQDLVSEAFF
d_call: TRBD1; clone_size: few; j_call: TRBJ2-3; v_call: TRBV7-3; cdr3_nt: TGTGCCAGCAGCCCTAACCCCGGACAGGGCACAGATACGCAGTATTTT; cdr3_aa: CASSPNPGQGTDTQYF
d_call: TRBD2; clone_size: many; j_call: TRBJ2-2; v_call: TRBV7-2; cdr3_nt: TGTGCCAGCACCCACCTAGCGGGAGGAACCGGGGAGCTGTTTTTT; cdr3_aa: CASTHLAGGTGELFF
d_call: -; clone_size: -; j_call: TRBJ2-5; v_call: TRBV5-1; cdr3_nt: TGCGCCAGCAGCTCAAACCAGGGAACCCAGTACTTC; cdr3_aa: CASSSNQGTQYF
d_call: TRBD1; clone_size: -; j_call: TRBJ2-7; v_call: TRBV11-2; cdr3_nt: TGTGCCAGCAGCTTAGAGAGCAGGGGGAACGAGCAGTACTTC; cdr3_aa: CASSLESRGNEQYF
d_call: -; clone_size: few; j_call: TRBJ1-2; v_call: TRBV29-1; cdr3_nt: TGCAGCGTTGACGCCCCTGGCTACACCTTC; cdr3_aa: CSVDAPGYTF
d_call: -; clone_size: few; j_call: TRBJ1-1; v_call: TRBV5-1; cdr3_nt: TGCGCCAGCAGCCACCGGGGAGATAACACTGAAGCTTTCTTT; cdr3_aa: CASSHRGDNTEAFF
d_call: TRBD1; clone_size: -; j_call: TRBJ1-4; v_call: TRBV7-3; cdr3_nt: TGTGCCAGCAGCTTGGACAGGGGCGCAACTAATGAAAAACTGTTTTTT; cdr3_aa: CASSLDRGATNEKLFF
d_call: TRBD1; clone_size: -; j_call: TRBJ1-4; v_call: TRBV29-1; cdr3_nt: TGCAGCGCCAAGACAGGGTCGGACGAAAAACTGTTTTTT; cdr3_aa: CSAKTGSDEKLFF
d_call: TRBD1; clone_size: -; j_call: TRBJ1-2; v_call: TRBV5-4; cdr3_nt: TGTGCCAGCAGACAGGGGATGGATAACTATGGCTACACCTTC; cdr3_aa: CASRQGMDNYGYTF